This entry lists 6 T cell receptor beta chains sequenced from one sample in a study of tumor and adjacent non-tumor tissue in lung cancer. A modified ARM-PCR protocol with three rounds of nested PCR amplified TCRbeta. TCRdb reprocessed the multiplex PCR reads via MiXCR and lists one record per CDR3 protein. The sample shows 75,000 to 95,000 distinct CDR3 sequences, 72% of them seen only once. No cell sorting was done before RNA was extracted from the tissue. Source material: lung tumor tissue. These TCRs come from a woman aged 35 to 49 with non-small cell lung cancer.

This clonotype was detected ten times or more. V is TRBV28 and J is TRBJ2-7; D possibly corresponds to TRBD2 (5 bases). Germline-derived CDR1 and CDR2 are MDHEN and SYDVKM. V dropped 2 bases and J dropped 3 bases, with 14 bases sitting between them. The length of the CDR3 is 15 residues. The CDR3 sequence: CASSLPSRGNYEQYF. For the CDR3, the DNA is TGTGCCAGCAGTTTACCCTCCCGGGGAAACTACGAGCAGTACTTC.

As regards this clonotype: Here the CDR3 omits its conserved ending phenylalanine or tryptophan, so a read error is the likely source. The CDR3 here is CARSEPDRDEQYI. DNA of the CDR3: TGTGCCAGAAGTGAACCGGACAGGGACGAGCAGTACATC. V gene TRBV6-1 combines with J gene TRBJ2-7; 8 bases are shared with TRBD1. Germline-derived CDR1 and CDR2 are MNHNS and SASEGT. There are 13 residues in the CDR3.

The genes are TRBV11-2 and TRBJ1-1; D unresolved. This CDR3 has 15 residues. Germline V gives CDR1 SGHAT, CDR2 FQNNGV. Trimming removed 5 bases at V and 0 bases at J, with 13 bases between. CDR3 protein: CASSVNPVMNTEAFF. The CDR3 coding sequence is TGTGCCAGCAGCGTCAACCCAGTAATGAACACTGAAGCTTTCTTT.

On this clonotype itself: This likely comes from a read error, as the CDR3 has no conserved phenylalanine or tryptophan at its end. The chain has TRBV7-8 and TRBJ2-7; D is uncertain. Trimming took off 2 bases at V and 3 bases at J, with 14 bases between the two ends. Germline V lookup: CDR1 SGHVS, CDR2 FQNEAQ. CDR3 length: 15 residues. Here the CDR3 DNA reads TGTGCCAGCAGCTTAAGCCCTCTTTCCCTCTACGAGCAGTACCTC. This codes for CASSLSPLSLYEQYL.

This clonotype is medium-sized within its sample. This chain uses TRBV29-1 with TRBJ1-1; no clear D. This CDR3 is built from 13 residues. Germline V gives CDR1 SQVTM, CDR2 ANQGSEA. Trimming left V 8 bases short and J 1 base short, with 14 bases between. The DNA for the CDR3 is TGCAGCTCTTCGAAAGGGTCGAACACTGAAGCTTTCTTT. This gives the protein CSSSKGSNTEAFF.

For this clonotype: A much larger clonotype is one base distant, so this may be a read error. The chain carries TRBV30 and TRBJ1-4; D is possibly TRBD1 (5 bases). The germline CDR1 and CDR2 sequences are GTSNPN and SVGIG (reference sequence). The CDR3 length is 15 residues. The CDR3 reads CVWSVLGGTNEKLFF. CDR3 sequence (DNA): TGTGTCTGGAGTGTACTTGGGGGGACTAATGAAAAACTGTTTTTT.